Presented here are 14 T cell receptor beta chains from one specimen sequenced in a study of blood T cell repertoires in COVID-19. Clones were read by immunoSEQ multiplex PCR, and TCRdb kept only the in-frame ones, dropping some. The repertoire holds 85,000 to 120,000 clones, with approximately 92% as singletons. The sample was peripheral blood. These receptors were obtained from a young man with acute or convalescent COVID-19.

The V gene is TRBV7-9, the J gene TRBJ2-7; 12 nucleotides match TRBD2. The V segment lost 7 bases and the J segment 2 bases; nucleotides outside the gene matches: 15. Germline-derived CDR1 and CDR2 are SEHNR and FQNEAQ (reference sequence). This CDR3 spans 18 amino acids. The CDR3 loop reads CASTPWLAGGRGTYEQYF. The CDR3 DNA follows: TGTGCCAGCACCCCATGGCTAGCGGGGGGGCGGGGAACCTACGAGCAGTACTTC.

The chain links TRBV18 to TRBJ2-6, with a tentative D call TRBD1 (5 bases). This CDR3 spans 16 amino acids. V lost 4 bases and J lost 0, with 10 bases in between. The germline V gene encodes CDR1 KGHSH and CDR2 LQKENI. The CDR3 loop is CASSLTDSSGANVLTF. DNA of the CDR3: TGTGCCAGCTCACTGACAGATAGCTCTGGGGCCAACGTCCTGACTTTC.

The CDR3 DNA sequence: TGTGCCACTTCAGATACGCAGTATTTT. Protein: CATSDTQYF. This chain uses TRBV13 with TRBJ2-3; D uncertain. Looked up from germline, CDR1 is PRHDT and CDR2 is FYEKMQ (reference sequence). Trimming pared 10 bases from V and 4 bases from J, leaving 3 bases between. This CDR3 contains 9 residues.

This chain's CDR3 is CASSLILQGTGELFF. CDR3 DNA: TGTGCCAGCAGCTTGATATTGCAGGGGACCGGGGAGCTGTTTTTT. This sequence joins TRBV5-6 and TRBJ2-2; D may be TRBD1 (6 bases). The V and J ends lost 1 base and 5 bases respectively, with 12 bases between them. The CDR3 length is 15 residues. Per germline, CDR1 SGHDT and CDR2 YYEEEE.

This clone came up once. This rearrangement joins TRBV12-5 to TRBJ1-6, with 7 bases matching TRBD1. This CDR3 is 18 amino acids long. Germline loops: CDR1 LGHNT, CDR2 FRNRAP. Trimming removed 1 base from V and 4 bases from J; junction bases left unmatched: 10. For the CDR3, the DNA is TGTGCTAGTGGTTTGGACACTAAAACAGGGGAATATAATTCACCCCTCCACTTT. This gives the protein CASGLDTKTGEYNSPLHF. Filled out from reference TRBV12-5 and TRBJ1-6, the complete variable domain reads DARVTQTPRHKVTEMGQEVTMRCQPILGHNTVFWYRQTMMQGLELLAYFRNRAPLDDSGMPKDRFSAEMPDATLATLKIQPSEPRDSAVYFCASGLDTKTGEYNSPLHFGNGTRLTVT.

This clone showed up just once. The chain combines TRBV2 with TRBJ2-3, with D possibly being TRBD1 (5 bases). This CDR3 has 14 amino acids. With 5 bases removed from V and 0 bases from J, the gap between germline ends came to 9 bases. Germline V gene lookup returns CDR1 SNHLY and CDR2 FYNNEI. DNA of the CDR3: TGTGCCAGCAGTTCAGGGATTAGCACAGATACGCAGTATTTT. Amino acid sequence: CASSSGISTDTQYF. Supplemented by reference TRBV2 and TRBJ2-3, the full variable domain reads EPEVTQTPSHQVTQMGQEVILRCVPISNHLYFYWYRQILGQKVEFLVSFYNNEISEKSEIFDDQFSVERPDGSNFTLKIRSTKLEDSAMYFCASSSGISTDTQYFGPGTRLTVL.

The rearrangement joins TRBV19 to TRBJ2-7; TRBD1 matches at 7 bases. The V gene end was trimmed by 6 bases and the J gene end by 2 bases; junction bases not matched to a gene: 10. The CDR3 covers 15 residues. Germline-derived CDR1 and CDR2 are LNHDA and SQIVND (reference sequence). CDR3 residues: CASSIRQGSPYEQYF. CDR3 in DNA: TGTGCCAGTAGCATTAGACAGGGTTCCCCCTACGAGCAGTACTTC.

The V call is TRBV5-6, the J call TRBJ2-3; 7 positions match TRBD1. The germline V gene has CDR1 SGHDT and CDR2 YYEEEE. The CDR3 totals 15 residues. V lost 0 bases and J lost 1; bases outside the gene matches: 2. Here the CDR3 DNA reads TGTGCCAGCAGCTTGGCCGGGACAGGCACAGATACGCAGTATTTT. It specifies CASSLAGTGTDTQYF. The whole variable domain, remainder taken from reference TRBV5-6 and TRBJ2-3, is DAGVTQSPTHLIKTRGQQVTLRCSPKSGHDTVSWYQQALGQGPQFIFQYYEEEERQRGNFPDRFSGHQFPNYSSELNVNALLLGDSALYLCASSLAGTGTDTQYFGPGTRLTVL.

CDR3 loop: CASSMVTGAYGYTF. CDR3 DNA sequence: TGTGCCAGTAGTATGGTGACAGGGGCATATGGCTACACCTTC. The chain links TRBV19 to TRBJ1-2; 8 bases agree with TRBD1. CDR1 is LNHDA and CDR2 is SQIVND in the germline V gene (reference sequence). This CDR3 has 14 amino acids. V lost 3 bases and J lost 5; bases outside the gene matches: 5.

The gene calls are TRBV6-1 and TRBJ1-5; TRBD1 matches 10 bases. Germline assignment: CDR1 MNHNS and CDR2 SASEGT. V shed 5 bases and J 7 bases; nucleotides not matched to a gene: 8. The CDR3 is 15 amino acids. The CDR3 here is CASSWTGTGVQPQHF. In DNA, the CDR3 is TGTGCCAGCAGTTGGACCGGGACAGGGGTCCAGCCCCAGCATTTT.

The chain combines TRBV14 with TRBJ1-2, with D possibly TRBD1 on 6 matching bases. The germline gives CDR1 SGHDN, CDR2 FVKESK. Trimming stripped 3 bases from V and 4 bases from J, with 9 bases between. This CDR3 spans 13 amino acids. The DNA of the CDR3 is TGTGCCAGCAGCCAGTCGACAGGCTATGGCTACACCTTC. This codes for CASSQSTGYGYTF.

This chain links TRBV3-1 (or the pseudogene TRBV3-2) with TRBJ2-7; a weak D match, TRBD2 (5 bases). The CDR3 covers 13 residues. Germline V lookup: CDR1 LGHDT, CDR2 YNNKEL (reference sequence). Trimming cost V 5 bases and J 1 base, with 9 bases left between them. The DNA of the CDR3 is TGTGCCAGCAGCTTTACTAGATCCTACGAGCAGTACTTC. Encoded protein: CASSFTRSYEQYF.

The chain is built from TRBV29-1 and TRBJ2-1; D is perhaps TRBD1 (6 bases). This CDR3 has 13 residues. V lost 7 bases and J lost 3, with 13 bases in between. Germline V gives CDR1 SQVTM, CDR2 ANQGSEA. This chain's CDR3 is CSATGIYYNEQFF. In DNA form, the CDR3 reads TGCAGCGCTACAGGGATTTACTACAATGAGCAGTTCTTC.

The rearrangement joins TRBV25-1 to TRBJ1-2; no firm D call. CDR1 and CDR2 (germline): MGHDK, SYGVNS. The CDR3 has 14 amino acids. Trimming removed 1 base from V and 8 bases from J, with 14 bases in between. CDR3 DNA: TGTGCCAGCAGTGAATTAGGAGGGCATGAAGGCTACACCTTC. Protein product: CASSELGGHEGYTF.